This T cell receptor beta chain was sequenced in a study of regulatory T cells in long-lasting Graves disease. The germline gives CDR1 DFQATT, CDR2 SNEGSKA (reference sequence). This CDR3 region has 14 residues. This clonotype was seen at least ten times. The time point was: newly diagnosed GD, antithyroid drugs for less than 3 months. Isolated PBMC RNA provided the starting material for the TCR library. Arm-PCR of CDR3 regions and iRepertoire HTBI primers were the basis on which TCR beta libraries were built. A single record per CDR3 protein comes from TCRdb applying MiXCR to the multiplex PCR reads. Altogether around 360,000 distinct CDR3 sequences are present, 15% to 20% being singletons, with the ten largest covering 20% to 25%. The same sample was also studied in work on T cells in Graves' hyperthyroidism and ophthalmopathy.

J is TRBJ2-4 and V is TRBV20-1, with D maybe TRBD2 (6 bases). The sample in question was peripheral blood mononuclear cells (PBMCs), obtained at new diagnosis, from a patient treated with antithyroid drugs. This TCR came from a woman under 30 with Graves disease. CDR3: CSMTLGLAKNIQYF. CDR3 bases: TGCAGCATGACCCTGGGACTAGCCAAAAACATTCAGTACTTC.